This T cell receptor (beta chain) was sequenced in a study of T cell clonotyping in hematopoietic cell transplantation. Study summary: Cytoreduction preceded collection of pretransplant recipient samples. General study results and limits: Few recipient clonotypes overlapped donors; over 95% were de novo at given depth.

Using immunoSEQ multiplex PCR, the repertoire was profiled, and TCRdb retains in-frame clones only, with some absent. The data contain 7,000 to 8,000 clones, 88% of them singletons. This CDR3 comprises 13 residues. Germline CDR1 SGHDT, CDR2 YYEEEE. V lost 1 base to trimming and J lost 5 bases, with 10 bases between them. Notes on this clone: No antigen is known for it.

Time point specified: recipient sample about 28 days before transplant, after cytoreduction. Recipients were bled about 28 days pretransplant and at posttransplant days 30, 100, 180. The clonotype comes from a man in his 60s with acute myeloid leukemia. Some clones in this sample may be carry-over from other donors' samples. This material consisted of peripheral blood mononuclear cells, taken before stem cell transplant. V gene TRBV5-6 combines with J gene TRBJ2-7; D not certain. The CDR3 region has the DNA TGTGCCAGCAGCTTGAAGGTCGCGAACGAGCAGTACTTC. Translating gives CASSLKVANEQYF.